This TCR beta chain was documented in a study of CD8 T cells in Susac syndrome. Note on this clonotype: Antigen unknown.

Study observations and caveats: The TCR sequencing and HLA analysis in the study involved a relatively small number of individuals, as the study acknowledged.

The CDR3 is made up of 14 amino acids. V lost 2 bases and J 0 bases, leaving 8 bases between the germline ends. Germline V gene sequence: CDR1 WNHNN, CDR2 SYGVQD (reference sequence). RNA totalling roughly 0.5 to 1 ug underwent reverse transcription with random hexamers. An immunoSEQ multiplex PCR generated amplified TCR beta CDR3 products spanning 54 Vbeta and 13 Jbeta. MiXCR was run by TCRdb on the immunoSEQ multiplex PCR reads, yielding one entry per CDR3 protein. The sample contains 250,000 or so distinct CDR3 sequences, roughly 93% of which appear only once. The specimen sequenced was CD4+ T cells from PBMCs. The sequence derives from a human donor with multiple sclerosis. V and J are TRBV10-1 and TRBJ2-7; tentative D call: TRBD1 (6 bases). DNA for the CDR3: TGCGCCAGCAGTGAGACAGGGACCTCCTACGAGCAGTACTTC. Its translation: CASSETGTSYEQYF.